This entry describes one T cell receptor beta chain. The antigen remains unidentified. This record belongs to a study of graft-versus-host responses after intestinal transplantation. The CDR3 has 16 amino acids. CDR1 SGHKS and CDR2 YYEKEE come from the germline V gene (reference sequence). V trimming: 4 bases; J trimming: 8 bases; junction bases outside the gene matches: 11. The repertoire was sequenced with immunoSEQ multiplex PCR; TCRdb's copy has only in-frame clones and lacks some. The sample includes some 110,000 clones, 85% to 95% of them seen just once. The study, taken as a whole, reports: Recipient marrow held GvH clones, some first seen in ileum or blood.

The sequences come from unstimulated CD8+ T cells sorted from spleen or lymph node cells, collected before transplant. This sequence originates from a human donor who was the organ donor for an intestinal transplant. The rearrangement links TRBV5-5 to TRBJ2-1, with 11 nucleotides matching TRBD2. The CDR3 protein is CASSPLAGGSSHEQFF. CDR3 nucleotides: TGTGCCAGCAGCCCGTTAGCGGGAGGGTCTTCCCATGAGCAGTTCTTC.